This entry lists 17 T cell receptor beta chains sequenced from one sample in a study of shared clonotypes between healthy human individuals. Some clones are missing from TCRdb's copy, which holds only in-frame ones; the method was immunoSEQ multiplex PCR. The sample shows fewer than 1.6 million clones, about 98.5% of them seen only once. Sequenced input: naive CD4+ T cells sorted from blood. Subset described: CD45RA+ positively selected. The receptors shown here come from a man aged 25-40 years in good health.

The rearrangement uses TRBV7-8 and TRBJ2-1; D unclear. CDR1 is SGHVS, CDR2 FQNEAQ, per germline. Trimming took off 7 bases at V and 4 bases at J, with 14 bases between the two ends. The CDR3 sequence is 14 residues long. CDR3 in DNA: TGTGCCAGCATTGAAAGAGTAGTTTACAATGAGCAGTTCTTC. Its translation: CASIERVVYNEQFF.

This clone was picked up many times. CDR3 sequence (DNA): TGCGCCAGCAGCTTGAATGTAGGGGCCGAGCAGTACTTC. It codes for CASSLNVGAEQYF. The V gene is TRBV5-1, the J gene TRBJ2-7; perhaps TRBD1 as D (5 bases). The CDR3 covers 13 residues. Germline V lookup: CDR1 SGHRS, CDR2 YFSETQ. V was trimmed by 1 base and J by 6 bases, leaving 11 bases between them.

The chain employs TRBV7-2 and TRBJ1-2; 9 bases agree with TRBD1. From germline, CDR1 is SGHTA and CDR2 FQGNSA. The CDR3 length is 14 residues. Germline trimming cut 4 bases from V and 4 bases from J; bases unmatched to any gene: 4. In DNA form, the CDR3 reads TGTGCCAGCAGCTCGGACAGGGGTTCCTATGGCTACACCTTC. Protein product: CASSSDRGSYGYTF.

About this clone itself: The sample holds other DNA sequences that translate to the same CDR3. The rearrangement links TRBV27 to TRBJ1-3, with 7 bases fitting TRBD1. Germline lookup yields CDR1 MNHEY and CDR2 SMNVEV (reference sequence). After removal of 3 bases from V and 2 bases from J, the junction contained 1 base not matched to a gene. The CDR3 runs to 14 residues. The CDR3 nucleotides are TGTGCCAGCAGTTTGACAGGGCCTGGAAACACCATATATTTT. Translation: CASSLTGPGNTIYF.

The rearrangement uses TRBV7-9 and TRBJ2-3; D perhaps matches TRBD2 (5 bases). The germline V and J ends were trimmed by 1 base and 4 bases, with 12 bases remaining between them. The germline gives CDR1 SEHNR, CDR2 FQNEAQ (reference sequence). The CDR3 runs 15 residues. CDR3 in DNA: TGTGCCAGCAGCTTAGGTCCCGAGAGGGCAGATACGCAGTATTTT. This encodes CASSLGPERADTQYF.

V and J are TRBV2 and TRBJ2-4; TRBD1 is a possible D gene (5 bases). CDR3 length equals 12 residues. In germline, CDR1 is SNHLY, CDR2 FYNNEI. V was pared by 4 bases and J by 5 bases, with 6 bases between. CDR3 in amino acids: CASSGRENIQYF. Here the CDR3 DNA reads TGTGCCAGCAGTGGCAGGGAAAACATTCAGTACTTC.

The chain has TRBV7-2 and TRBJ2-7; 8 bases map to TRBD1. The CDR3 covers 15 residues. V shed 3 bases, J shed 5 bases, and the junction held 9 bases outside the gene matches. The germline V gene has CDR1 SGHTA and CDR2 FQGNSA. Here the CDR3 reads CASSFSRTGRDEQYF. The CDR3 region has the DNA TGTGCCAGCAGCTTTTCCCGGACAGGGCGGGACGAGCAGTACTTC.

The chain carries TRBV9 and TRBJ2-2; 9 bases fit TRBD2. Germline lookup yields CDR1 SGDLS and CDR2 YYNGEE. The CDR3 spans 16 residues. Trimming removed 4 bases from V and 0 bases from J; junction bases left unmatched: 4. The CDR3 nucleotides read TGTGCCAGCAGCCTTAGACTAGCGGCGAACACCGGGGAGCTGTTTTTT. Protein product: CASSLRLAANTGELFF.

This sequence joins TRBV5-1 and TRBJ1-2; TRBD1 aligns across 7 bases. The CDR3 consists of 15 residues. Germline V gene lookup returns CDR1 SGHRS and CDR2 YFSETQ. Trimming removed 0 bases from V and 0 bases from J; junction bases left unmatched: 2. The DNA for the CDR3 is TGCGCCAGCAGCTTGGCAGGGGGAACTAACTATGGCTACACCTTC. As protein: CASSLAGGTNYGYTF.

The genes are TRBV2 and TRBJ2-3; 10 nucleotides agree with TRBD2. Germline V lookup: CDR1 SNHLY, CDR2 FYNNEI. Germline trimming cut 8 bases from V and 5 bases from J; bases unmatched to any gene: 4. The CDR3 totals 13 residues. Here the CDR3 DNA reads TGTGCCAGCGCGGGACTAGCGATAGATACGCAGTATTTT. It translates to CASAGLAIDTQYF.

This clone was picked up a small number of times. The chain has TRBV10-3 and TRBJ2-5, with D possibly TRBD1 on 6 matching bases. The CDR3 length is 15 residues. Germline assignment: CDR1 ENHRY and CDR2 SYGVKD. Trimming pared 6 bases from V and 5 bases from J, leaving 19 bases between. In DNA, the CDR3 is TGTGCCATCAGACAAGGACAGAGCGGATGGGAGACCCAGTACTTC. It codes for CAIRQGQSGWETQYF.

The chain couples TRBV7-2 to TRBJ2-4, with a possible D match to TRBD1 (5 bases). Between the trimmed V and J ends, which lost 2 bases and 2 bases, there was a span of 10 bases. Per the germline V gene, CDR1 is SGHTA and CDR2 is FQGNSA. CDR3 length: 15 residues. CDR3 nucleotide sequence: TGTGCCAGCAGCTTATATCAGGGCACCAAAAACATTCAGTACTTC. Translated, it gives CASSLYQGTKNIQYF.

This sequence joins TRBV7-9 and TRBJ2-3, with D unclear. CDR1 SEHNR and CDR2 FQNEAQ come from the germline V gene (reference sequence). The germline V and J ends were trimmed by 3 bases and 6 bases, with 1 base remaining between them. The CDR3 runs to 10 residues. This chain's CDR3 is CASSFDTQYF. CDR3 nucleotide sequence: TGTGCCAGCAGCTTTGATACGCAGTATTTT.

The chain is built from TRBV30 and TRBJ2-5; 8 bases fit TRBD2. The CDR3 loop spans 14 amino acids. V gave up 2 bases and J gave up 5 bases; unmatched junction bases: 7. The germline V gene encodes CDR1 GTSNPN and CDR2 SVGIG (reference sequence). CDR3 bases: TGTGCCTGGAGTCCCTCGGCTAGCGGGGAGACCCAGTACTTC. This translates into CAWSPSASGETQYF.

As regards this clone: Other nucleotide sequences from this sample produce the same CDR3. V usage is TRBV2 and J usage is TRBJ2-3; D is uncertain. Trimming took 6 bases from V and 3 from J, leaving 4 bases between them. The CDR3 length is 11 residues. In germline, CDR1 is SNHLY, CDR2 FYNNEI. CDR3 amino acids: CASSFTDTQYF. Written as DNA, the CDR3 is TGTGCCAGCAGCTTTACAGATACGCAGTATTTT.

This clone appeared a single time. The J gene is TRBJ1-1, the V gene TRBV28, with no clear D. This CDR3 comprises 13 residues. Trimming shortened V by 0 bases and J by 7 bases, and 9 bases separated the two germline ends. Germline V gene sequence: CDR1 MDHEN, CDR2 SYDVKM. The CDR3 region is CASSLWVGGEAFF. DNA of the CDR3: TGTGCCAGCAGTTTATGGGTAGGCGGTGAAGCTTTCTTT.

The chain uses TRBV2 and TRBJ2-2; a weak D match, TRBD1 (5 bases). The ends were cut back, 3 bases at V and 2 bases at J, with 10 bases in the middle. CDR1 is SNHLY, CDR2 FYNNEI, per germline. CDR3 length equals 15 residues. CDR3 sequence: CASSEAGINTGELFF. The CDR3 region has the DNA TGTGCCAGCAGTGAGGCAGGGATAAACACCGGGGAGCTGTTTTTT.